This paragraph reports one T cell receptor beta chain. Its cognate antigen is unknown. Looked up from germline, CDR1 is SGHRS and CDR2 is YFSETQ. CDR3 length equals 14 residues. With V trimmed by 5 bases and J by 5 bases, 7 bases remained unmatched. The sample is drawn from a study of cytomegalovirus exposure and HLA in healthy donors. Study as a whole: A preliminary data release comprised roughly 85 million unique TCRs obtained from HLA-typed donors.

Whole-study findings and limits: What a later analysis showed was that several of the most significant clusters appeared linked to common viral pathogens.

PCR involved 60 Vbeta and 13 Jbeta primers. The method was immunoSEQ multiplex PCR; TCRdb's version includes in-frame clones alone and lacks a portion of them. The repertoire consists of tens of thousands of clones, with around three quarters occurring once and the leading ten covering approximately 19%. The TCR originated in a woman between 55 and 75 years old in good health and CMV-seropositive. The chain carries TRBV5-1 and TRBJ1-1; 9 bases agree with TRBD1. The specimen was PBMCs. The CDR3 DNA follows: TGCGCCAGCAGTCGTACAGGGGGCTCGACTGAAGCTTTCTTT. It yields the protein CASSRTGGSTEAFF.